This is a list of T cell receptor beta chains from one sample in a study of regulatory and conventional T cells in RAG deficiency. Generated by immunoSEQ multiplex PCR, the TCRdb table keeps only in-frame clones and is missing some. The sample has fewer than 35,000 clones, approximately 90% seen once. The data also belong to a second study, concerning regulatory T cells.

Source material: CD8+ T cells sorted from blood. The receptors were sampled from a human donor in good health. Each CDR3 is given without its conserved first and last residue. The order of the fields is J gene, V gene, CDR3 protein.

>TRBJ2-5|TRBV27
ASSRGGQETQY
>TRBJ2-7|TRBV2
ASSDGQGIYEQY
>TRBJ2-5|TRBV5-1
ASSWARTQILETQY
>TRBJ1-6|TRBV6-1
ASSVARVNSPLH
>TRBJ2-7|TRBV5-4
ASSTTGRTGGYEQY
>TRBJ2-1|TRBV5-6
ASSFPAGGVNEQF
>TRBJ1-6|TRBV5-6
ASSLTPGQINSPLH
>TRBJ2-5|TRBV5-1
ASSSGLAGVETQY
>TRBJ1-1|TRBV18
ASSPRAAGVMNTEAF
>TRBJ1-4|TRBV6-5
ASRTGRGGEKLF
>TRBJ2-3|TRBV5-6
ASSLSTDTQY
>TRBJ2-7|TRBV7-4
ASSPHAEEQY
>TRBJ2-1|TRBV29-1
SGKFSYNEQF
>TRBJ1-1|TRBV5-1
ASSLRGNTEAF
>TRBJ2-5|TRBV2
ASSKDRGQETQY
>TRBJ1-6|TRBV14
ASSQEMGFSPLH
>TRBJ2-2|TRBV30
AWSPQQARTGELF
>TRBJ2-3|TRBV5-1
ASSLGGLAGSTDTQY
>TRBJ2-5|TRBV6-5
ASSHRGSNQETQY
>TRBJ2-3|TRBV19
ASSIVQSTDTQY
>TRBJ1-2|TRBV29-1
SVTESETGDT
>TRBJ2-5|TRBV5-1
ASSLASSQETQY
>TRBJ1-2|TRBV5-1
ASSRTQGYGYT
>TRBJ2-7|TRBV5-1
ASSLEGGRDEQY
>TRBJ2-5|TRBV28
ASSPRGQETQY